One sample yielded the 16 T cell receptor beta chains listed below, sequenced in a study of blood T cell repertoires in COVID-19 (dated by TCRdb to the early 2020s). Libraries were made using the immunoSEQ multiplex PCR assay. What TCRdb holds here is the immuneACCESS table cut down to in-frame rearrangements. Part of the clones is not present; checked against another copy, under half of the missing clones reflect an unresolved V gene, and the others are unexplained. The sample records approximately 220,000 clones, around 85% of which are singletons. The ten largest clones add up to approximately 0.69% of the sample. Sequencing input: peripheral blood. Receptors were obtained from a man in his forties with acute or convalescent COVID-19.

In its sample, this clone was seen a few times. The chain couples TRBV2 to TRBJ1-1; D call uncertain. CDR3 length: 13 residues. Trimming took 6 bases from V and 7 from J, leaving 15 bases between them. Germline CDR1 and CDR2: SNHLY and FYNNEI. CDR3 sequence: CASRLRTGDEAFF. DNA of the CDR3: TGTGCCAGCAGACTTAGGACGGGAGATGAAGCTTTCTTT.

This chain links TRBV7-2 with TRBJ2-3; 9 nucleotides match TRBD2. The CDR3 covers 15 residues. Unmatched junction bases numbered 3, after V lost 5 bases and J lost 0 bases. Germline lookup yields CDR1 SGHTA and CDR2 FQGNSA. The CDR3 spells CASSLSGGSTDTQYF. The DNA of the CDR3 is TGTGCCAGCAGCCTTAGCGGGGGTAGCACAGATACGCAGTATTTT. Variable domain in full (rest from reference TRBV7-2 and TRBJ2-3): GAGVSQSPSNKVTEKGKDVELRCDPISGHTALYWYRQSLGQGLEFLIYFQGNSAPDKSGLPSDRFSAERTGGSVSTLTIQRTQQEDSAVYLCASSLSGGSTDTQYFGPGTRLTVL.

This clone was seen repeatedly, ten times or more. The same CDR3 arises from other DNA sequences in this sample as well. This sequence joins TRBV7-9 and TRBJ1-2, with a weak D call TRBD1 (6 bases). Trimming removed 6 bases from V and 1 base from J, with 9 bases in between. CDR1 and CDR2 from the germline V gene are SEHNR and FQNEAQ (reference sequence). There are 13 residues in the CDR3. The CDR3 reads CASRDSLNYGYTF. The CDR3 nucleotides are TGTGCCAGCAGGGACAGCCTTAACTATGGCTACACCTTC.

The gene calls are TRBV21-1 and TRBJ1-4; the table's D call of TRBD1 was not tested on the DNA. TRBV21-1 constitutes a pseudogene. The CDR3 consists of 15 residues. CDR3 loop: CASKDRESSREKLFF. CDR3 sequence (DNA): TGTGCCAGCAAGGACAGGGAATCGTCTCGGGAAAAACTGTTTTTT.

This clone was counted once. The chain links TRBV24-1 to TRBJ2-1, with 13 bases lining up with TRBD2. This CDR3 has 18 residues. The V and J ends lost 3 bases and 8 bases, in that order; junction bases with no gene match: 12. Germline V gene sequence: CDR1 KGHDR, CDR2 SFDVKD. DNA for the CDR3: TGTGCCACCAGTGATCAGGGACTAGCGGGGACTAGGGGGGATGAGCAGTTCTTC. Translated, it gives CATSDQGLAGTRGDEQFF.

The chain couples TRBV30 to TRBJ1-2; 7 bases agree with TRBD1. The CDR3 sequence is 13 residues long. Germline loops: CDR1 GTSNPN, CDR2 SVGIG (reference sequence). With V trimmed by 2 bases and J by 4 bases, 4 bases remained unmatched. For the CDR3, the DNA is TGTGCCTGGAGTTTCGACAGGGTCTATGGCTACACCTTC. Amino acids: CAWSFDRVYGYTF.

CDR3 sequence: CASSPRTSGTTYEQYF. CDR3 nucleotides: TGTGCCAGCAGCCCCCGGACTAGCGGGACTACCTACGAGCAGTACTTC. The chain combines TRBV3-1 (or the pseudogene TRBV3-2) with TRBJ2-7; 12 positions match TRBD2. V lost 4 bases to trimming and J lost 2 bases; unmatched junction nucleotides: 6. The CDR3 has 16 residues. The germline V gene has CDR1 LGHDT and CDR2 YNNKEL (reference sequence).

The rearrangement joins TRBV11-2 to TRBJ2-5; TRBD2 might be the D (7 bases). This CDR3 is built from 14 residues. CDR1 is SGHAT and CDR2 is FQNNGV in the germline V gene. The V end was cut by 3 bases, the J end by 4 bases, with 12 bases between. As DNA, the CDR3 is TGTGCCAGCAGCTTTTCGGGGGGCGGAGAGACCCAGTACTTC. Amino acids: CASSFSGGGETQYF. The whole variable domain, remainder taken from reference TRBV11-2 and TRBJ2-5, is EAGVAQSPRYKIIEKRQSVAFWCNPISGHATLYWYQQILGQGPKLLIQFQNNGVVDDSQLPKDRFSAERLKGVDSTLKIQPAKLEDSAVYLCASSFSGGGETQYFGPGTRLLVL.

The rearrangement joins TRBV7-3 to TRBJ2-5; D is perhaps TRBD2 (6 bases). The CDR3 covers 13 residues. V lost 6 bases and J lost 5, with 13 bases in between. Germline assignment: CDR1 SGHTA and CDR2 FQGTGA. The CDR3 is CASSMGLAETQYF. CDR3 in DNA: TGTGCCAGCAGTATGGGACTTGCGGAGACCCAGTACTTC.

The genes are TRBV12-3 or TRBV12-4 and TRBJ2-1; D ambiguous. Trimming pared 1 base from V and 8 bases from J, leaving 9 bases between. This CDR3 contains 13 residues. In DNA form, the CDR3 reads TGTGCCAGCAGTTTAGGGCTGGGCCATGAGCAGTTCTTC. Encoded protein: CASSLGLGHEQFF.

The V gene is TRBV18, the J gene TRBJ2-1; a possible D gene is TRBD1 (5 bases). The CDR3 contains 15 residues. V lost 5 bases to trimming and J lost 3 bases, with 14 bases between them. From germline, CDR1 is KGHSH and CDR2 LQKENI. The CDR3 DNA is TGTGCCAGCTCAATCCCAGGGTTTCTCTACAATGAGCAGTTCTTC. As protein: CASSIPGFLYNEQFF. Full variable domain (rest looked up from reference TRBV18 and TRBJ2-1): NAGVMQNPRHLVRRRGQEARLRCSPMKGHSHVYWYRQLPEEGLKFMVYLQKENIIDESGMPKERFSAEFPKEGPSILRIQQVVRGDSAAYFCASSIPGFLYNEQFFGPGTRLTVL.

V and J are TRBV2 and TRBJ2-1; possibly TRBD1 for D (5 bases). This CDR3 has 13 residues. Germline values: CDR1 SNHLY, CDR2 FYNNEI. The V gene lost 10 bases and the J gene lost 9 bases, with 19 bases spanning the gap. The chain's CDR3 is CATPRLQDSEQFF. The DNA of the CDR3 is TGTGCCACTCCCCGCTTACAGGATTCTGAGCAGTTCTTC.

V usage is TRBV18 and J usage is TRBJ1-2; D possibly corresponds to TRBD1 (6 bases). V lost 4 bases and J 4 bases, leaving 13 bases between the germline ends. The germline gives CDR1 KGHSH, CDR2 LQKENI. The CDR3 length is 14 residues. CDR3 nucleotide sequence: TGTGCCAGCTCACAAGGGGCAGGGGCCTATGGCTACACCTTC. It codes for CASSQGAGAYGYTF.

CDR3 sequence: CAWIPEGGGPRSYNEQFF. CDR3 sequence (DNA): TGTGCCTGGATACCCGAGGGCGGGGGCCCCCGGTCCTACAATGAGCAGTTCTTC. The V call is TRBV30, the J call TRBJ2-1; weak D call: TRBD2 (7 bases). Germline V gene sequence: CDR1 GTSNPN, CDR2 SVGIG (reference sequence). The germline V and J ends were trimmed by 4 bases and 1 base, with 23 bases remaining between them. The CDR3 is made up of 18 amino acids.

For the CDR3, the DNA is TGTGCCAGCTCACCCTCGGACATCAACTATGGCTACACCTTC. This gives the protein CASSPSDINYGYTF. The chain couples TRBV18 to TRBJ1-2; tentative D call: TRBD1 (5 bases). Germline assignment: CDR1 KGHSH and CDR2 LQKENI. V lost 3 bases to trimming and J lost 2 bases, with 10 bases between them. The CDR3 length is 14 residues.

V is TRBV29-1 and J is TRBJ1-1, with D tentatively TRBD1 (6 bases). V lost 4 bases and J 1 base, leaving 13 bases between the germline ends. The germline CDR1 and CDR2 sequences are SQVTM and ANQGSEA. The CDR3 spans 14 residues. The CDR3 nucleotides are TGCAGCGTTGCCAGGACAGACGGGAACACTGAAGCTTTCTTT. Translated, it gives CSVARTDGNTEAFF.